The source of this TCR beta chain is a study of blood T cell repertoires in COVID-19. Study-wide background: PBMCs, B-cell-depleted T cells, or T cells provided the cDNA or gDNA that made up the material.

The CDR3 loop spans 14 amino acids. V was trimmed by 5 bases and J by 3 bases, leaving 11 bases between them. Germline lookup yields CDR1 LGHNA and CDR2 YNFKEQ. Assay: immunoSEQ multiplex PCR; the TCRdb copy retains only in-frame clones and omits some. This sample carries 250,000 to 300,000 clones, under 90% of them seen once, and the ten largest clones take 3.5% to 5%. Participants reported their clinical history, and cohort assignment relied on those reports. The clonotype originates from a man aged 25-45 years with acute COVID-19. The sample consisted of PBMCs or T cells enriched from blood (not recorded which). The J gene is TRBJ1-5, the V gene TRBV4-2; D is possibly TRBD1 (6 bases). CDR3 DNA: TGTGCCAGCAGCGATGGACAGCTCAATCAGCCCCAGCATTTT. This sequence encodes CASSDGQLNQPQHF.